Listed below are T cell receptor beta chains from one sample, sequenced in a study of cytotoxic CD8 clonotypes in ibrutinib-treated CLL. Only in-frame clones appear in the TCRdb table, and some are missing; sequencing was by immunoSEQ multiplex PCR. The table includes about 50,000 clones, around 52% detected once. Sequencing was performed on PBMCs, taken after 24 months of ibrutinib treatment. The source of these receptors is a human donor with chronic lymphocytic leukemia. The CDR3 runs from the conserved cysteine through the conserved F or W. A D gene is named only where the DNA matches it firmly. Clone size is given for some rows only: seen once, a few or many times, or a class if the clone is expanded.

CDR3 | DNA | size | V | D | J
CASTQTGNYGYTF | TGTGCCAGCACCCAGACAGGGAACTATGGCTACACCTTC | . | TRBV9 | TRBD1 | TRBJ1-2
CASSSLDEQFF | TGTGCCAGCAGCTCGTTGGATGAGCAGTTCTTC | few | TRBV11-2 | . | TRBJ2-1
CSFRRGGNTGELFF | TGCAGCTTCCGGCGGGGGGGGAACACCGGGGAGCTGTTTTTT | . | TRBV29-1 | TRBD2 | TRBJ2-2
CATQLGQASNQPQHF | TGTGCCACCCAACTTGGACAGGCTTCGAATCAGCCCCAGCATTTT | . | TRBV6-5 | TRBD1 | TRBJ1-5
CASSDYRGASNTEAFF | TGTGCCAGCAGCGACTACCGTGGGGCCTCGAACACTGAAGCTTTCTTT | . | TRBV2 | . | TRBJ1-1
CASSVAREAFF | TGTGCCAGCAGCGTAGCCCGTGAAGCTTTCTTT | . | TRBV9 | . | TRBJ1-1
CAISSGQGADEQYF | TGTGCCATCAGCTCGGGACAGGGGGCTGACGAGCAGTACTTC | few | TRBV10-3 | TRBD1 | TRBJ2-7
CASSRAGLGQPQHF | TGTGCCAGCAGCCGGGCGGGGCTTGGTCAGCCCCAGCATTTT | . | TRBV6-1 | . | TRBJ1-5
CASTYSINTEAFF | TGTGCCAGCACCTACTCAATCAACACTGAAGCTTTCTTT | few | TRBV7-9 | . | TRBJ1-1
CASSLGGYRGRRDEQFF | TGTGCCAGCAGCTTAGGAGGTTACAGGGGGCGCCGCGATGAGCAGTTCTTC | . | TRBV7-6 | TRBD1 | TRBJ2-1
CASTTGGYGYTF | TGTGCCAGTACCACAGGGGGCTATGGCTACACCTTC | . | TRBV19 | TRBD1 | TRBJ1-2
CASSLEVGASGELFF | TGTGCCAGCAGCTTAGAGGTGGGGGCATCAGGGGAGCTGTTTTTT | . | TRBV7-2 | . | TRBJ2-2
CASSLEGGTTDTQYF | TGCGCCAGCAGCCTAGAGGGGGGGACTACAGATACGCAGTATTTT | few | TRBV10-2 | . | TRBJ2-3
CASSPGTGAFGYTF | TGTGCCAGCAGCCCCGGGACGGGTGCCTTTGGCTACACCTTC | many | TRBV6-6 | . | TRBJ1-2
CSALGPRSEQYF | TGCAGCGCTCTCGGGCCCCGAAGCGAGCAGTACTTC | few | TRBV29-1 | . | TRBJ2-7
CASSMPKGGNTEAFF | TGTGCCAGTAGTATGCCCAAAGGAGGGAACACTGAAGCTTTCTTT | . | TRBV19 | . | TRBJ1-1